This T cell receptor (beta chain) is from a study of shared clonotypes between healthy human individuals. The study, taken as a whole, reports: Estimated richness values were generally larger in naive subsets than in memory subsets. Around 5% of naive CD4 clonotypes were common to a few donors.

Clones were read by immunoSEQ multiplex PCR, and TCRdb kept only the in-frame ones, dropping some. The sample consists of 2,100,000 or so clones, nearly 97% of them appearing once. Germline loops: CDR1 MDHEN, CDR2 SYDVKM. V was clipped by 6 bases and J by 0 bases, with 12 bases between them. The CDR3 has 14 residues. About this clone: What it recognizes is unknown.

The V and J genes are TRBV28 and TRBJ2-7; possibly TRBD1 or TRBD2 for D (5 bases each). The specimen sequenced was naive CD4+ T cells sorted from blood. Subset meaning: CD45RA+ positively selected. This receptor was identified in a man younger than 30 in good health. Written as DNA, the CDR3 is TGTGCCAGCAGCCGGGACGGAAGCTCCTACGAGCAGTACTTC. Residues: CASSRDGSSYEQYF.